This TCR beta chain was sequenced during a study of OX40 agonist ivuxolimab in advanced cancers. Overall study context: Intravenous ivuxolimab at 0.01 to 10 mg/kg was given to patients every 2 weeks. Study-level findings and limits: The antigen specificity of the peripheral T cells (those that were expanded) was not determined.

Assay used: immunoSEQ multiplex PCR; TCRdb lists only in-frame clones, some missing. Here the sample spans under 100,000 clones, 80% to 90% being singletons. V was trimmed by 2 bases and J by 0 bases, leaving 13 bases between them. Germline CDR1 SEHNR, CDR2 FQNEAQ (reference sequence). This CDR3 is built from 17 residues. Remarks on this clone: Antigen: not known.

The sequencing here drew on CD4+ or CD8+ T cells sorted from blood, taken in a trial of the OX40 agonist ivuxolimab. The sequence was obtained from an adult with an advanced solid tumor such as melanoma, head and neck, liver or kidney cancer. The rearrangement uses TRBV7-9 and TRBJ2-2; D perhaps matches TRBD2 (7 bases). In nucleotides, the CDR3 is TGTGCCAGCAGCTTATGGGGGGGGGCCCCGAACACCGGGGAGCTGTTTTTT. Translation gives CASSLWGGAPNTGELFF.